The 21 T cell receptor beta chains listed next were all sequenced from one sample in a study of CXCR3-negative and CXCR3-positive naive CD8 T cells. The authors prepared UMI-labeled TRB cDNA libraries by 5' RACE. TCRdb reanalyzed the 5' RACE reads and collapses them to one entry per CDR3 protein, without DNA. The listing contains about 82,000 distinct CDR3 sequences. The sequenced sample was naive CXCR3- CD8+ T cells from blood. The sample's subset: CD45RO-CCR7+CD27+CD95- naive CD8+ T cells lacking CXCR3 (TNR3-). Receptors originate from a human donor in good health. Some clones in this sample may be carry-over from other donors' samples.

CDR3 in amino acids: CASRIARSGEKLFF. This chain uses TRBV5-1 with TRBJ1-4. Germline CDR1 reads SGHRS; CDR2 reads YFSETQ. The CDR3 covers 14 residues.

The chain has TRBV7-9 and TRBJ2-1; TCRdb lists TRBD2, though no DNA is available to test this call. CDR1 and CDR2 from the germline V gene are SEHNR and FQNEAQ (reference sequence). The CDR3 length is 17 residues. The CDR3 spells CASSPPRGAGGYNEQFF.

V usage is TRBV7-8 and J usage is TRBJ2-1; as DNA is missing, the TRBD2 call by TCRdb cannot be tested. CDR3 length: 15 amino acids. CDR1 is SGHVS, CDR2 FQNEAQ, per germline. This chain's CDR3 is CASSLVGGGPNEQFF.

CDR3 in amino acids: CSLNYEGTYSNQPQHF. The chain recombines TRBV7-2 with TRBJ1-5. Germline V gives CDR1 SGHTA, CDR2 FQGNSA. The CDR3 extends over 16 amino acids.

The chain recombines TRBV27 with TRBJ2-7; TCRdb returns TRBD1, unconfirmable since there is no DNA. Germline V gives CDR1 MNHEY, CDR2 SMNVEV (reference sequence). The CDR3 runs to 14 residues. The CDR3 sequence is CASAPGQAYYEQYF.

This sequence joins TRBV30 and TRBJ1-1; TCRdb's D call of TRBD1 is untestable without DNA. This CDR3 has 15 residues. The germline CDR1 and CDR2 sequences are GTSNPN and SVGIG (reference sequence). The CDR3 loop is CAWSVLTGANTEAFF. The full variable domain, rest sourced from reference TRBV30 and TRBJ1-1, is SQTIHQWPATLVQPVGSPLSLECTVEGTSNPNLYWYRQAAGRGLQLLFYSVGIGQISSEVPQNLSASRPQDRQFILSSKKLLLSDSGFYLCAWSVLTGANTEAFFGQGTRLTVV.

This chain uses TRBV7-2 with TRBJ2-1; TCRdb reports TRBD2, a call that lacks DNA to check it against. Germline V gene data show CDR1 as SGHTA and CDR2 as FQGNSA. The CDR3 covers 13 residues. CDR3 residues: CASSLVAGGEQFF.

The rearrangement links TRBV10-3 to TRBJ2-7. CDR1 ENHRY and CDR2 SYGVKD come from the germline V gene. The length of the CDR3 is 12 residues. The CDR3 here is CAISGNADEQYF.

This rearrangement joins TRBV6-1 to TRBJ2-3; TCRdb proposes TRBD2, but this gene call is untestable without DNA. Germline V gives CDR1 MNHNS, CDR2 SASEGT. The CDR3 is 16 amino acids. Here the CDR3 reads CASSDYGGRATNTQYF.

The chain recombines TRBV19 with TRBJ1-1. Germline V gives CDR1 LNHDA, CDR2 SQIVND (reference sequence). This CDR3 is 13 amino acids long. The CDR3 is CASTSPLGPEAFF.

The chain carries TRBV7-9 and TRBJ2-1; TCRdb returns TRBD2, unconfirmable since there is no DNA. The CDR3 has 15 residues. In germline, CDR1 is SEHNR, CDR2 FQNEAQ (reference sequence). CDR3 sequence reads: CASSWGGGDHNEQFF.

V usage is TRBV7-3 and J usage is TRBJ2-2; TCRdb's D call of TRBD2 is untestable without DNA. The CDR3 has 18 residues. Germline loops: CDR1 SGHTA, CDR2 FQGTGA. This CDR3 is CASSLTFTSGRFTGELFF. The full variable domain, its missing parts supplied by reference TRBV7-3 and TRBJ2-2, is GAGVSQTPSNKVTEKGKYVELRCDPISGHTALYWYRQSLGQGPEFLIYFQGTGAADDSGLPNDRFFAVRPEGSVSTLKIQRTERGDSAVYLCASSLTFTSGRFTGELFFGEGSRLTVL.

This sequence joins TRBV28 and TRBJ1-2; TCRdb reports TRBD1, a call that lacks DNA to check it against. The CDR3 is made up of 13 amino acids. The germline V gene has CDR1 MDHEN and CDR2 SYDVKM. The CDR3 protein is CAINRQDNYGYTF.

V is TRBV6-5 and J is TRBJ2-7; lacking DNA, the TRBD1 call made by TCRdb goes unchecked. CDR3 length equals 15 residues. Germline assignment: CDR1 MNHEY and CDR2 SVGAGI. CDR3 sequence reads: CASSYSGGVESEQYF.

The chain carries TRBV6-5 and TRBJ1-4. The CDR3 consists of 16 residues. The germline gives CDR1 MNHEY, CDR2 SVGAGI. CDR3 protein: CASSYSEASDGEKLFF.

The chain joins TRBV6-2 or TRBV6-3 to TRBJ2-7; TCRdb names TRBD1, which stays unverified in the absence of DNA. The CDR3 loop spans 15 amino acids. Germline assignment: CDR1 MNHEY and CDR2 SVGEGT. The CDR3 loop is CASNQPRKSSYEQYF.

The chain recombines TRBV5-1 with TRBJ2-7. This CDR3 spans 13 amino acids. Per the germline V gene, CDR1 is SGHRS and CDR2 is YFSETQ. The CDR3 spells CASSLEVGYEQYF.

This rearrangement joins TRBV25-1 to TRBJ2-5. The V gene's germline CDR1 is MGHDK and CDR2 SYGVNS. The CDR3 contains 13 residues. CDR3 sequence: CATKVDLQETQYF.

The V and J genes are TRBV9 and TRBJ2-7; TCRdb lists TRBD1, though no DNA is available to test this call. Germline CDR1 is SGDLS and CDR2 is YYNGEE. The CDR3 covers 15 residues. CDR3 sequence: CASSVGRGGSYEQYF.

The chain carries TRBV5-1 and TRBJ2-1. Germline V gene data show CDR1 as SGHRS and CDR2 as YFSETQ. The CDR3 has 13 amino acids. The CDR3 loop is CASSFDFYNEQFF. The full variable domain, its missing parts supplied by reference TRBV5-1 and TRBJ2-1, is KAGVTQTPRYLIKTRGQQVTLSCSPISGHRSVSWYQQTPGQGLQFLFEYFSETQRNKGNFPGRFSGRQFSNSRSEMNVSTLELGDSALYLCASSFDFYNEQFFGPGTRLTVL.

The gene calls are TRBV7-9 and TRBJ2-2; the TCRdb call, TRBD2, lacks DNA for checking. The V gene's germline CDR1 is SEHNR and CDR2 FQNEAQ (reference sequence). The CDR3 is made up of 16 amino acids. The CDR3 loop reads CASSLGTSGSPGELFF.